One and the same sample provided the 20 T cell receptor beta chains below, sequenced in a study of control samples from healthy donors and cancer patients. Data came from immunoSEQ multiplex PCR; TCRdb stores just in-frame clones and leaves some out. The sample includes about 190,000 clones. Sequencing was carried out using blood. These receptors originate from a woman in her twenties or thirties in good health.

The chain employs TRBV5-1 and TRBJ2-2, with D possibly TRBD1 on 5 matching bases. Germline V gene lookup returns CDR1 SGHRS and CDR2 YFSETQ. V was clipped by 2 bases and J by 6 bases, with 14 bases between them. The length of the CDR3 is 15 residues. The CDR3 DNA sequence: TGCGCCAGCAGCTTTAGGGGTGAACGGGCCGGGGAGCTGTTTTTT. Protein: CASSFRGERAGELFF.

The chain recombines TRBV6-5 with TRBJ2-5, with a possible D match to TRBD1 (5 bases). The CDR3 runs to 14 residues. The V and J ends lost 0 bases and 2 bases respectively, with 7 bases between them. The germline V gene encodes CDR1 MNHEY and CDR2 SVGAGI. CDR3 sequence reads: CASSYSTAQETQYF. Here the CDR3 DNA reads TGTGCCAGCAGTTACTCGACAGCTCAAGAGACCCAGTACTTC.

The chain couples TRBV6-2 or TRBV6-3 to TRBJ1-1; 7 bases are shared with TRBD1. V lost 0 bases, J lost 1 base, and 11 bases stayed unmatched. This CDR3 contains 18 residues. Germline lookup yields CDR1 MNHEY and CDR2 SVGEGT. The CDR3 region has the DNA TGTGCCAGCAGTTACTCTTACCCCCCCAGGGGGAAGAACACTGAAGCTTTCTTT. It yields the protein CASSYSYPPRGKNTEAFF.

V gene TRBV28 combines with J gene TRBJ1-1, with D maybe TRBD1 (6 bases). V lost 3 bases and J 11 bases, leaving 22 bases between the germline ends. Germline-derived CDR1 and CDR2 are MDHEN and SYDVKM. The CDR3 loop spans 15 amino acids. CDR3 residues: CASSFLQGRNGMAFF. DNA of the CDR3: TGTGCCAGCAGTTTTCTCCAGGGGAGAAACGGGATGGCTTTCTTT.

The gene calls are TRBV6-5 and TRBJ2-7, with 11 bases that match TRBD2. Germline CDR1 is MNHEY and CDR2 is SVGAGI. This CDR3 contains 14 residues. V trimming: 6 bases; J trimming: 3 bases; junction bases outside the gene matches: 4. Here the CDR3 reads CASRRTSGGYEQYF. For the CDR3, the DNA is TGTGCCAGCAGGAGAACTAGCGGGGGCTACGAGCAGTACTTC.

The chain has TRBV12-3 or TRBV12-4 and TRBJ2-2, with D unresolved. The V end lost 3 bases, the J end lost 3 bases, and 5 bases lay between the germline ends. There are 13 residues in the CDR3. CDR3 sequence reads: CASSFPYTGELFF. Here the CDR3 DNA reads TGTGCCAGCAGTTTCCCTTACACCGGGGAGCTGTTTTTT.

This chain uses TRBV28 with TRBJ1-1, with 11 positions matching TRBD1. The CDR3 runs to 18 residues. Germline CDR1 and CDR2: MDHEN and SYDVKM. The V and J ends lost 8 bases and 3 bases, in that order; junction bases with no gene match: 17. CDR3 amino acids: CASSLTGTGGMRDTEAFF. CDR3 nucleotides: TGTGCCAGCTCACTTACCGGGACAGGGGGAATGAGGGACACTGAAGCTTTCTTT.

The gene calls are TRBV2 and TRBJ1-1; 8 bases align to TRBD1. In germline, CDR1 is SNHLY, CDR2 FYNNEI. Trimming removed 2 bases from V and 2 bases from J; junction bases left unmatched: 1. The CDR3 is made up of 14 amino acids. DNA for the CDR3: TGTGCCAGCAGTGAACAGGGGGCTAACACTGAAGCTTTCTTT. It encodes CASSEQGANTEAFF.

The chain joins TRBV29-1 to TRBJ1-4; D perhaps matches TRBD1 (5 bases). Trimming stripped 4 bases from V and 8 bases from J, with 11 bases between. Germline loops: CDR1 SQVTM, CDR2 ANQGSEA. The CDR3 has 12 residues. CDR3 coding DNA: TGCAGCGTTGTAGGGGTAGGAGAAAAACTGTTTTTT. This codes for CSVVGVGEKLFF. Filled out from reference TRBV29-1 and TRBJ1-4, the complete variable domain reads SAVISQKPSRDICQRGTSLTIQCQVDSQVTMMFWYRQQPGQSLTLIATANQGSEATYESGFVIDKFPISRPNLTFSTLTVSNMSPEDSSIYLCSVVGVGEKLFFGSGTQLSVL.

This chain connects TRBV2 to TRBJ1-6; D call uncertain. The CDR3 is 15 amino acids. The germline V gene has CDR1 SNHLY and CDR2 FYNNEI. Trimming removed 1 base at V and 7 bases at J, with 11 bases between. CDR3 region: CASSEVGSGNSPLHF. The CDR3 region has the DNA TGTGCCAGCAGTGAAGTGGGCTCAGGCAATTCACCCCTCCACTTT.

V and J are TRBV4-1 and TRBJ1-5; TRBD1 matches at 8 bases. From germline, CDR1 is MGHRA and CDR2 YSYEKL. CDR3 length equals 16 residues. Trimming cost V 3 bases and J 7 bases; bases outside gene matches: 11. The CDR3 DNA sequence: TGCGCCAGCAGCCACCCGGACAGGGCGGGCAGCCAGCCCCAGCATTTT. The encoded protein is CASSHPDRAGSQPQHF.

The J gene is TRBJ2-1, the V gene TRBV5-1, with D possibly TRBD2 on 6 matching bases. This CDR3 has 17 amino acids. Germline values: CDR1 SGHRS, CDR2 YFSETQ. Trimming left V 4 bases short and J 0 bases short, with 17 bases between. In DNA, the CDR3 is TGCGCCAGCAGCATAGCCGGGAGCCCAAGCTCCTACAATGAGCAGTTCTTC. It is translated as CASSIAGSPSSYNEQFF.

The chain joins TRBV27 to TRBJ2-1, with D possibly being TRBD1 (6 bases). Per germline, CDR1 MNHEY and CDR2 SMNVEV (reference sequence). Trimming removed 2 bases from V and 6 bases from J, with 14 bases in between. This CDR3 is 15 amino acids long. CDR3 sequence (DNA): TGTGCCAGCAGTTTAAACAGGGCCATAGGCAATGAGCAGTTCTTC. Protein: CASSLNRAIGNEQFF.

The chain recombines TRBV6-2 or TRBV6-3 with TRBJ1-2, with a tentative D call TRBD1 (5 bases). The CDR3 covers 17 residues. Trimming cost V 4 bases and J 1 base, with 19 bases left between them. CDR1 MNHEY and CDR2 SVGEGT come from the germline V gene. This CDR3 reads CASSSGLILFFNYGYTF. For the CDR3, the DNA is TGTGCCAGCAGTTCGGGGCTCATTTTATTTTTTAACTATGGCTACACCTTC.

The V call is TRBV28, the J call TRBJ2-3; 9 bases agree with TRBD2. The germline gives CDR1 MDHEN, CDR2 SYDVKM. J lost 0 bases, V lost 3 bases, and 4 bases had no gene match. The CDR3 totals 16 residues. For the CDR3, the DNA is TGTGCCAGCAGTTTGGGAGCGGGGGGTAGCACAGATACGCAGTATTTT. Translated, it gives CASSLGAGGSTDTQYF.

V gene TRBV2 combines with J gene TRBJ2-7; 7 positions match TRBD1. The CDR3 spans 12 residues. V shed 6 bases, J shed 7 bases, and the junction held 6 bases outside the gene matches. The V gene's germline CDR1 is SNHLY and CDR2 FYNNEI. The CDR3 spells CASRQGVEEQYF. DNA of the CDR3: TGTGCCAGCAGGCAGGGGGTGGAGGAGCAGTACTTC.

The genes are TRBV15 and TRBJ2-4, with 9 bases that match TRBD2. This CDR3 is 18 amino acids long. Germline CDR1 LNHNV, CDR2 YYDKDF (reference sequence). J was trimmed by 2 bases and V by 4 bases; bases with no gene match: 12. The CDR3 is CATSKEEAGGPSKNIQYF. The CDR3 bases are TGTGCCACCAGCAAGGAAGAGGCGGGGGGGCCGTCCAAAAACATTCAGTACTTC.

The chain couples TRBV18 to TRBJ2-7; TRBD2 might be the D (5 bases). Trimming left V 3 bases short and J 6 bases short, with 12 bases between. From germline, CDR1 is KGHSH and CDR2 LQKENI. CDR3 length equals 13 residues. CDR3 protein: CASSPTIGSEQYF. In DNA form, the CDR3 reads TGTGCCAGCTCACCCACGATTGGGAGCGAGCAGTACTTC. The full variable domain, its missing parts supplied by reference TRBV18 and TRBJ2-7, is NAGVMQNPRHLVRRRGQEARLRCSPMKGHSHVYWYRQLPEEGLKFMVYLQKENIIDESGMPKERFSAEFPKEGPSILRIQQVVRGDSAAYFCASSPTIGSEQYFGPGTRLTVT.

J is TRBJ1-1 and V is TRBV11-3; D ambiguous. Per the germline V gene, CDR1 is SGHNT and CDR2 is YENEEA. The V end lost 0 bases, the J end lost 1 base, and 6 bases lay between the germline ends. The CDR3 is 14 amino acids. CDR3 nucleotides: TGTGCCAGCAGCTTAGAACTAGGGAACACTGAAGCTTTCTTT. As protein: CASSLELGNTEAFF.

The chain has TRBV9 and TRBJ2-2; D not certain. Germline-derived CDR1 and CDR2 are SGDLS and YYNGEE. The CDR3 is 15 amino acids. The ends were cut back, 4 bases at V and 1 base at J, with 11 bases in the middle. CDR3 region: CASSPLDLNTGELFF. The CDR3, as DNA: TGTGCCAGCAGCCCACTGGACCTGAACACCGGGGAGCTGTTTTTT.